This T cell receptor (beta chain) was captured by sequencing in a study of T-cell memory formation after mild COVID-19 (dated by TCRdb to 2020 to 2023). At the level of the whole study: TCR sequence clusters from the two donors were found to be largely donor specific. The cohort comprised two young, previously healthy adult volunteers, one female and one male. In a couple of donors, T-cell clones that expanded and contracted after mild COVID-19 were tracked by sequencing TCRalpha and TCRbeta repertoires over time.

CDR1 and CDR2, per the germline V gene, are ENHRY and SYGVKD. V has 6 bases trimmed and J has 6 bases trimmed; junction bases matching no gene number 6. Counted from cysteine to phenylalanine, this CDR3 has 14 amino acids. Only the CDR3 part of the read is kept: 42 bases, read in frame from the first base. Ficoll-Paque density gradient centrifugation was used to isolate PBMCs. What the work shows at the level of the full study, not this receptor alone: The second-wave clones that peaked on day 37 were not confirmed to be SARS-CoV-2 specific. The detection of some responding clones in pre-infection memory suggests that pre-existing cross-reactive memory T cells joined the SARS-CoV-2 response. Clones that contracted from day 15 to 85 showed balanced CD4/CD8 phenotypes, whereas a second wave of clones that expanded from day 15 to 37 leaned towards CD4+. Contracting CD4+ clones were located mainly in the CM and EM memory subsets, whereas CD8+ clones were found to be enriched in EMRA. Only two mild cases were covered in the study, and larger cohorts including severe cases with pre-infection samples were considered necessary.

Sequencing was carried out with an Illumina NovaSeq 6000. TCRalpha and TCRbeta cDNA libraries were built by 5'RACE with constant-segment primers, adding sample barcodes and unique molecular identifiers. Trizol reagent was used to extract RNA from every sample. The libraries were amplified in two PCR steps, and the second step added a second sample barcode and Illumina TruSeq adapters. Libraries were sequenced on an Illumina NovaSeq with 2 x 150 bp paired-end reads. In the source study's methods: The reads were demultiplexed and collapsed into UMI-guided consensus sequences using migec v1.2.7. With mixcr v2.1.11, UMI consensuses were aligned to TRA and TRB V and J templates and assembled into clonotypes. A clonotype was counted as expanded or contracted only when both edgeR and NoisET called the clonotype significant, with the noise models trained on biological replicates. For edgeR calls, the cutoffs were a false discovery rate-adjusted p below 0.01 and a log2 fold-change threshold of 1. As an exploratory analysis of dynamics, max-normalized trajectories of the 1000 most abundant clonotypes were examined with PCA combined with hierarchical clustering. Separately sequenced CD4+ and CD8+ repertoires were used to assign the CD4 or CD8 phenotype of responding clones. TCRdb reprocessed the public reads (quality trimming at Q25 with fastp, clone calling with MiXCR) and kept in-frame beta chains. CDR3 protein duplicates are merged, each entry listing the most common genes and DNA. TCRdb assigned the V and J calls; the authors' analysis was not used. This sample has some 290,000 distinct CDR3 sequences in its table, and around 15% of those were observed once. Together, the top ten hold approximately 25% of the sample.

There are many counts of this clonotype. Its antigen is unknown. Per-base qualities were not stored, and no clone one base away is much larger. Material: PBMCs or a T cell subset sorted from them (not recorded which). The chain was built from TRBV10-3 and TRBJ2-4, and 9 junction bases match TRBD1. The TCR originated in a man between 18 and 35 years old who had mild COVID-19 (a few samples of this study predate the infection). The sample titles of this study are shuffled in the database, so cell type and time point are left out; the donor was told from shared clones. The CDR3 reads CAISTTGGGNIQYF. The DNA sequence reads TGTGCCATCAGCACGACAGGGGGGGGAAACATTCAGTACTTC.